Listed below are T cell receptor beta chains from one sample, sequenced in a study of identical twins. Each CDR3 protein gets one entry after TCRdb re-called the 5' RACE reads with MiXCR. Of 250,000 or so distinct CDR3 sequences in the sample, about 7.3% were seen once. Separately, the same data were catalogued under a study of yellow fever vaccine responses in identical twins.

The sequencing input was memory (CD45RO+) T cells sorted from blood. The receptors derive from a woman aged 18-29 years in good health. CDR3s leave out the opening cysteine and the closing phenylalanine or tryptophan. D genes are given only for firm matches.

d_call j_call v_call cdr3_aa
- TRBJ2-3 TRBV7-7 ASAGGTTDTQY
- TRBJ1-6 TRBV28 ASSRGQQNSPLH
- TRBJ2-3 TRBV2 ASSQTGGGTDTQY
- TRBJ2-3 TRBV7-2 ASSFGGWTDTQY
TRBD1 TRBJ2-1 TRBV5-1 ASSPGTGRDEQF
TRBD1 TRBJ1-1 TRBV5-1 ASSRDSNTEAF
TRBD1 TRBJ1-2 TRBV7-8 ASSLVPDRGDYGYT
TRBD2 TRBJ2-5 TRBV20-1 SASRLAGWETQY
- TRBJ1-1 TRBV24-1 ATSDSLSGTF
- TRBJ2-5 TRBV7-2 ASSPSSWGETQY
- TRBJ1-1 TRBV29-1 SVGGVGTEAF
- TRBJ2-7 TRBV5-1 ASSLDPGTPGGEQY
- TRBJ1-2 TRBV10-3 ATLEGDYGYT
- TRBJ1-1 TRBV6-2/TRBV6-3 ASSRVENTEAF
TRBD1 TRBJ2-3 TRBV15 ATSRLPGGPDTQY
- TRBJ2-7 TRBV11-2 ASSPFRDEQY
- TRBJ2-5 TRBV14 ASSQDWRGLETQY
TRBD1 TRBJ2-1 TRBV5-1 ASSSPGQGIHEQF
- TRBJ1-1 TRBV20-1 SASLPGVNTEAF
- TRBJ1-2 TRBV5-1 ASSLGRGGNYGYT
TRBD1 TRBJ2-5 TRBV6-1 ASRPGQGATQY
TRBD2 TRBJ2-1 TRBV10-3 AISEVLAGGNEQF
- TRBJ1-4 TRBV10-3 AISEGNEKLF
TRBD1 TRBJ2-7 TRBV3-1 ASSKGTGATWEQY
- TRBJ2-2 TRBV27 ASRTGGAGTGELF
TRBD2 TRBJ2-5 TRBV2 AFCPRTSLHKGETQY
TRBD2 TRBJ2-5 TRBV5-6 ASSRGAGLETQY
- TRBJ1-3 TRBV12-3/TRBV12-4 ASSPSGAGTGNTIY
- TRBJ1-4 TRBV2 ASSGQSRQLF
- TRBJ2-1 TRBV6-4 ASSDSGGTYNEQF
TRBD2 TRBJ2-1 TRBV9 ASSVVSSGNNEQF
TRBD2 TRBJ2-4 TRBV20-1 SARVAGGKRDIQY
TRBD2 TRBJ2-5 TRBV28 ASSPGVSGRIEETQY
TRBD1 TRBJ2-2 TRBV6-2/TRBV6-3 ASRQGAVTGELF
- TRBJ1-1 TRBV18 ASSPPGSIEAF
- TRBJ2-2 TRBV28 ASSLSFLNTGELF
- TRBJ1-2 TRBV5-1 ASSSQQGGGYT
- TRBJ2-7 TRBV28 ASMRSMTYEQY
TRBD2 TRBJ2-7 TRBV7-8 ASSFGLAHSYEQY
- TRBJ2-3 TRBV6-1 ASSPTGTTPDTQY
TRBD1 TRBJ2-5 TRBV7-2 ASSSRQGVIGETQY
TRBD2 TRBJ2-1 TRBV6-4 ASSEVAGGSNEQF
- TRBJ2-1 TRBV12-3/TRBV12-4 ASRGEDNEQF
TRBD1 TRBJ2-3 TRBV10-3 AISEPGQKITDTQY
TRBD1 TRBJ2-6 TRBV29-1 SVEEMTTGGFGANVLT
- TRBJ2-5 TRBV10-3 AIKTGLQETQY
- TRBJ1-1 TRBV7-9 ASSGKRGGFTEAF
- TRBJ2-7 TRBV12-5 ASAISYEQY